This TCR beta chain was obtained from a study of technical replicates of blood from a handful of donors. Profiled with immunoSEQ multiplex PCR; TCRdb holds only in-frame clones, not every one. The sample shows approximately 60,000 clones, approximately 87% of them seen only once. CDR3 length equals 17 residues. In germline, CDR1 is SGHRS, CDR2 YFSETQ. Trimming pared 0 bases from V and 2 bases from J, leaving 17 bases between. This clone has more than one count but fewer than ten. The clonotype was recovered from a human donor in good health. Some clones in this sample may be carry-over from other donors' samples. The gene calls are TRBV5-1 and TRBJ1-2; the D is unclear. The sample comprised PBMCs. The CDR3 reads CASSLVATGGSNYGYTF. CDR3 bases: TGCGCCAGCAGCTTGGTGGCTACGGGAGGCTCAAACTATGGCTACACCTTC.